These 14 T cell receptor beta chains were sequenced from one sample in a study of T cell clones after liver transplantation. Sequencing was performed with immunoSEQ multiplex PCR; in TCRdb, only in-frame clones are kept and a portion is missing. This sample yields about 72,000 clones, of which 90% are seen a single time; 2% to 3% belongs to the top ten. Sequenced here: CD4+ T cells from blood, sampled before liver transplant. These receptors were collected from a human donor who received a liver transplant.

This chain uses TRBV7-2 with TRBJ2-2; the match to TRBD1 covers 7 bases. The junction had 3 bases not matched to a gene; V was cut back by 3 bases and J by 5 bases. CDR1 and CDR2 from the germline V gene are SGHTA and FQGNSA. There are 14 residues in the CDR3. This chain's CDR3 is CASSLAQGTGELFF. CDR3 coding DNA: TGTGCCAGCAGCTTGGCACAGGGGACCGGGGAGCTGTTTTTT.

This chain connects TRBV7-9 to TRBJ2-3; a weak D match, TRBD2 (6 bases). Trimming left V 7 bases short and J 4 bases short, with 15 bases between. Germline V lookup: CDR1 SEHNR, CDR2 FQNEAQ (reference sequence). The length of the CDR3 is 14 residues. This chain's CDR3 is CASKLRELADTQYF. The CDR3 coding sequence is TGTGCCAGCAAATTACGGGAGTTAGCAGATACGCAGTATTTT.

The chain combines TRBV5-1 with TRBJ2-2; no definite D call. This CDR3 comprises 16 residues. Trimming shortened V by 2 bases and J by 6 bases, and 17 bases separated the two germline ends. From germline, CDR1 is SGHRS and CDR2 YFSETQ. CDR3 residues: CASSLLADLKAGELFF. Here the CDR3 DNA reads TGCGCCAGCAGCTTACTCGCAGACTTAAAGGCCGGGGAGCTGTTTTTT. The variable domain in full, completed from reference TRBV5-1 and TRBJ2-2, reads KAGVTQTPRYLIKTRGQQVTLSCSPISGHRSVSWYQQTPGQGLQFLFEYFSETQRNKGNFPGRFSGRQFSNSRSEMNVSTLELGDSALYLCASSLLADLKAGELFFGEGSRLTVL.

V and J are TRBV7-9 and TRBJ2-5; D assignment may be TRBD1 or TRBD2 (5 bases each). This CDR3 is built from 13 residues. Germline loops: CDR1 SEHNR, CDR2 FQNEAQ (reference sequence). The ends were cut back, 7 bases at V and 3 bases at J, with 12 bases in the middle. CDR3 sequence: CASKFGTKETQYF. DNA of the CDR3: TGTGCCAGCAAGTTCGGGACGAAAGAGACCCAGTACTTC. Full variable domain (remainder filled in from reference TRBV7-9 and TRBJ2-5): DTGVSQNPRHKITKRGQNVTFRCDPISEHNRLYWYRQTLGQGPEFLTYFQNEAQLEKSRLLSDRFSAERPKGSFSTLEIQRTEQGDSAMYLCASKFGTKETQYFGPGTRLLVL.

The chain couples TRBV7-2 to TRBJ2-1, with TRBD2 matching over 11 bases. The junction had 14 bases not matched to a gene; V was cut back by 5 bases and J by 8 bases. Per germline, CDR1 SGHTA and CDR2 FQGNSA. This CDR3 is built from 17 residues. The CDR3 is CASSTRTSGFLIHEQFF. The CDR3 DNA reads TGTGCCAGCAGCACCCGGACTAGCGGGTTTCTAATCCATGAGCAGTTCTTC.

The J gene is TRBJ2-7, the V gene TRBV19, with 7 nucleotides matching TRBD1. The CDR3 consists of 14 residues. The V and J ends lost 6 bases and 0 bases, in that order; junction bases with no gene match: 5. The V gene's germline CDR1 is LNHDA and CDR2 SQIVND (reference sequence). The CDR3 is CASRSGTDSYEQYF. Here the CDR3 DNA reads TGTGCCAGTAGGTCGGGGACAGACTCCTACGAGCAGTACTTC.

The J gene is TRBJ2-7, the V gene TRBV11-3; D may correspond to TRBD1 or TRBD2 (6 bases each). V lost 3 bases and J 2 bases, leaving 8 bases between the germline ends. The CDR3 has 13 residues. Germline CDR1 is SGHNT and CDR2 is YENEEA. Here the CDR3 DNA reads TGTGCCAGCAGCTTCGGGGGCCCCTACGAGCAGTACTTC. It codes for CASSFGGPYEQYF.

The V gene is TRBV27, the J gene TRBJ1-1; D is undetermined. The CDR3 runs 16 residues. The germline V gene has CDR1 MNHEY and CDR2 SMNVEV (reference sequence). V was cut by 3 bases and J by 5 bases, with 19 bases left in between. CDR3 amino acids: CASSFVLPQGLTEAFF. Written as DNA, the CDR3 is TGTGCCAGCAGTTTTGTGCTACCCCAAGGGTTGACTGAAGCTTTCTTT.

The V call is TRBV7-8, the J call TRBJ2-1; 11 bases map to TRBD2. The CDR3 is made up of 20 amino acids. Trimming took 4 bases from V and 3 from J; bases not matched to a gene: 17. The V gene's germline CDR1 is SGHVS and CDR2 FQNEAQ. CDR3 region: CASSSRVATGGLADYNEQFF. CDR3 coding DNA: TGTGCCAGCAGCTCACGCGTCGCGACAGGGGGACTAGCGGACTACAATGAGCAGTTCTTC.

The CDR3 sequence is CASSFAGVGQPQHF. CDR3 bases: TGTGCCAGCAGCTTTGCGGGGGTGGGTCAGCCCCAGCATTTT. The V call is TRBV7-2, the J call TRBJ1-5; tentatively, D is TRBD1 (5 bases). The CDR3 is 14 residues long. The V and J ends lost 3 bases and 6 bases respectively, with 12 bases between them. In germline, CDR1 is SGHTA, CDR2 FQGNSA.

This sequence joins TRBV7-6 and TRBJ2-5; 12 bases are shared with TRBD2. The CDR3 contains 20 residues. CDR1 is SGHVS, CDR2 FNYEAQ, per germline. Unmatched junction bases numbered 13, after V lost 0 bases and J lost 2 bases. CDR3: CASSLAVLAGGPYHQETQYF. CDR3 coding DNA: TGTGCCAGCAGCTTAGCGGTTCTAGCGGGAGGGCCTTATCATCAAGAGACCCAGTACTTC.

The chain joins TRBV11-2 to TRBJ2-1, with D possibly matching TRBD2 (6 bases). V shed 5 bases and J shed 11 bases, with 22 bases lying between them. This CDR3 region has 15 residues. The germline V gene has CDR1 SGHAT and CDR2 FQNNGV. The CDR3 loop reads CASSLRLALGVKQFF. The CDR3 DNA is TGTGCCAGCAGCCTAAGGCTAGCGCTCGGGGTAAAGCAGTTCTTC.

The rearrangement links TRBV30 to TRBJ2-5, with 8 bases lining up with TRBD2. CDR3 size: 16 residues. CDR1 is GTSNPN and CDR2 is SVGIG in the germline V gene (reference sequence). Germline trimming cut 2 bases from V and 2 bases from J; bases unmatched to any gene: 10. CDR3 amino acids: CAWSPLLAGKQETQYF. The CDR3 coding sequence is TGTGCCTGGAGTCCGCTCCTAGCGGGTAAACAAGAGACCCAGTACTTC.

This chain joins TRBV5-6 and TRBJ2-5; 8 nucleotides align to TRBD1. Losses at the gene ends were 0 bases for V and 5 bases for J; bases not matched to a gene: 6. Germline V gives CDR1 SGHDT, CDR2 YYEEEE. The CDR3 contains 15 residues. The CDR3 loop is CASSLVAGGRETQYF. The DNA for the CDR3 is TGTGCCAGCAGCTTGGTGGCAGGGGGCAGGGAGACCCAGTACTTC.